This T cell receptor beta chain comes out of a study of blood T cell repertoires in COVID-19. For the study at large: PBMCs, B-cell-depleted T cells, or T cells provided the cDNA or gDNA that made up the material.

Per the original methods: Estimation of nucleated cell counts was performed using reference gene primer amplification. Measured with immunoSEQ multiplex PCR; TCRdb has only the in-frame clones, and not every one. V and J calls plus clone size are reproduced from that table; the DNA served to infer D and trimming. This sample has roughly 250,000 clones; about nine tenths occur once, and the top ten carry 6% to 7%. The CDR3 totals 15 residues. Germline V CDR1 and CDR2: MDHEN, SYDVKM. With 4 bases clipped from V and 3 bases from J, the junction kept 6 bases outside the gene matches. The participants were between about 18 and 90 years old and came from roughly 25 US areas. Assignment of participants to cohorts was predicated upon participant-reported clinical history.

This receptor was identified in a woman in her 30s with acute COVID-19. The V call is TRBV28, the J call TRBJ2-1, with TRBD1 identical over 7 bases. Sequenced material: PBMCs or T cells enriched from blood (not recorded which). The CDR3 region is CASSSGTVSYNEQFF. Here the CDR3 DNA reads TGTGCCAGCAGTTCCGGGACAGTAAGCTACAATGAGCAGTTCTTC.